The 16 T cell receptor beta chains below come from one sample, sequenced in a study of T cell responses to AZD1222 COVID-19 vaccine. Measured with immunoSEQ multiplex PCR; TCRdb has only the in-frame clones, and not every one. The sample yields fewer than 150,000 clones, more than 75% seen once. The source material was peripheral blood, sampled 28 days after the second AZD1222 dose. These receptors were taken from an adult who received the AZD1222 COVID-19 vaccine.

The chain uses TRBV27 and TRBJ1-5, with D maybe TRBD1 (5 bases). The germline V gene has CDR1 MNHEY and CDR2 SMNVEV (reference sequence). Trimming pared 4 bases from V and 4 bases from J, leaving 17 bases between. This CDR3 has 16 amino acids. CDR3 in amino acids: CASSSAGTPQNQPQHF. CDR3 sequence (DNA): TGTGCCAGCAGTTCTGCCGGGACCCCCCAGAATCAGCCCCAGCATTTT.

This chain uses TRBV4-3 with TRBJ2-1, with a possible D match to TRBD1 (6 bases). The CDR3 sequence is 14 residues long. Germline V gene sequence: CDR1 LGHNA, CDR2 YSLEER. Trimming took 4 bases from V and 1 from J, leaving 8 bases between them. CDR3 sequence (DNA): TGCGCCAGCAGCCCACAGGGATCCTACAATGAGCAGTTCTTC. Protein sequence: CASSPQGSYNEQFF.

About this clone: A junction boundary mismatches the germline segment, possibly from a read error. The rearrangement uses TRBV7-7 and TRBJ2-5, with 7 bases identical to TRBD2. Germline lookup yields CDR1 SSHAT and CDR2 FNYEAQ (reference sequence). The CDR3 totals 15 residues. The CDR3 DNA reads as TGTGCTAGCAGCTCGGGGGAGGGGCGAGGAGAGACCCAGTACTTC. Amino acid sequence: CASSSGEGRGETQYF.

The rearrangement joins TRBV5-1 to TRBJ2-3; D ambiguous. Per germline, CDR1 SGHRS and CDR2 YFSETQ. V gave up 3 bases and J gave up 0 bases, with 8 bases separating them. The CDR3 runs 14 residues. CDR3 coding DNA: TGCGCCAGCAGCTCACGGGCTAGCACAGATACGCAGTATTTT. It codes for CASSSRASTDTQYF. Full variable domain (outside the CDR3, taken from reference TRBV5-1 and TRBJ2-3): KAGVTQTPRYLIKTRGQQVTLSCSPISGHRSVSWYQQTPGQGLQFLFEYFSETQRNKGNFPGRFSGRQFSNSRSEMNVSTLELGDSALYLCASSSRASTDTQYFGPGTRLTVL.

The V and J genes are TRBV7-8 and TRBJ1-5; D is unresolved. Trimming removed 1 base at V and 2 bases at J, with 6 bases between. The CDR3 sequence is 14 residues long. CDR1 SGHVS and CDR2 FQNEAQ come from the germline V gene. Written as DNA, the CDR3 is TGTGCCAGCAGCTTAGAACGGGGCAATCAGCCCCAGCATTTT. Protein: CASSLERGNQPQHF.

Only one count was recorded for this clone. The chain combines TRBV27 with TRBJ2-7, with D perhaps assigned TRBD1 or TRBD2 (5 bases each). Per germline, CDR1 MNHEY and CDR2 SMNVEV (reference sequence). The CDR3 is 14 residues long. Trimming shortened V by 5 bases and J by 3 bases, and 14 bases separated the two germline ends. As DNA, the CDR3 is TGTGCCAGCAGTCACCGGGACCGAAACTACGAGCAGTACTTC. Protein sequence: CASSHRDRNYEQYF.

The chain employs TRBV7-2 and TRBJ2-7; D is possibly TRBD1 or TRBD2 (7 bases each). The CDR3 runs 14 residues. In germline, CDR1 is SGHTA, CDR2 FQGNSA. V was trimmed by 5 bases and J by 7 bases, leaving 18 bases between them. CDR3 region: CASSLVVQGGEQYF. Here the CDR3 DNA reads TGTGCCAGCAGCCTCGTCGTCCAGGGGGGGGAGCAGTACTTC.

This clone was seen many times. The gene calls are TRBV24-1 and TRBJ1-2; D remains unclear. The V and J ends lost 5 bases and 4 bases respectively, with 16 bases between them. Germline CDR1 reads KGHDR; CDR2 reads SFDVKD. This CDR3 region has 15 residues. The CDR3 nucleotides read TGTGCCACCAGTGGTGGTGACGTAATATCCTATGGCTACACCTTC. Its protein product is CATSGGDVISYGYTF.

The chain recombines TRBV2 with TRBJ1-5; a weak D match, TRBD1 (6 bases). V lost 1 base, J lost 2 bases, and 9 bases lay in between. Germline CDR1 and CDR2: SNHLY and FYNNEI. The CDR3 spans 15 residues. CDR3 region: CASSEGQVGNQPQHF. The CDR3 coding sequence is TGTGCCAGCAGTGAAGGACAGGTGGGCAATCAGCCCCAGCATTTT.

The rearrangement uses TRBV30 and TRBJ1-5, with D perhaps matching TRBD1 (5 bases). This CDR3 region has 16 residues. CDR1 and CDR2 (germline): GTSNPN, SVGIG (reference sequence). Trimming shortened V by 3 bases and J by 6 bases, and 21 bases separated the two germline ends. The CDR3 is CAWREPGTLGPQPQHF. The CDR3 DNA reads TGTGCCTGGAGAGAACCAGGGACCTTAGGTCCTCAGCCCCAGCATTTT.

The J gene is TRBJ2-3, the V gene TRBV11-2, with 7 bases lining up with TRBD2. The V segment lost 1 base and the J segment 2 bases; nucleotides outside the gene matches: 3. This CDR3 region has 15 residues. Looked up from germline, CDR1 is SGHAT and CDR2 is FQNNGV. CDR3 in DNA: TGTGCCAGCAGCTTAGGGGGGGGGTTCACAGATACGCAGTATTTT. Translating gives CASSLGGGFTDTQYF.

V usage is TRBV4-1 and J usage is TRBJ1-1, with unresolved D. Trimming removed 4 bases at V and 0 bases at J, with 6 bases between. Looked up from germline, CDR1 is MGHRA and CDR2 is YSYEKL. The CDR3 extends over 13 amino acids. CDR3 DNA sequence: TGCGCCAGCAGCCTCGGGCTGAACACTGAAGCTTTCTTT. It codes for CASSLGLNTEAFF.

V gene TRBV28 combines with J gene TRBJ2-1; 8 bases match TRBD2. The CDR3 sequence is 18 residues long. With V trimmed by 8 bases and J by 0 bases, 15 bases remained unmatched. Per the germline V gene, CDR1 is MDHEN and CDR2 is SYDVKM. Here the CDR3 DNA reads TGTGCCAGCTTAGGGTTCACTCGGGCGGGAGGCTCCTACAATGAGCAGTTCTTC. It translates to CASLGFTRAGGSYNEQFF.

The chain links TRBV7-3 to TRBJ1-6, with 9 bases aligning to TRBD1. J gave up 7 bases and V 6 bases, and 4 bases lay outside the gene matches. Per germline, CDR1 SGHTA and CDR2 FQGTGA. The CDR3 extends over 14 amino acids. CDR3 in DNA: TGTGCCAGCAGTCCGGGACAGGGAAATTCACCCCTCCACTTT. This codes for CASSPGQGNSPLHF.

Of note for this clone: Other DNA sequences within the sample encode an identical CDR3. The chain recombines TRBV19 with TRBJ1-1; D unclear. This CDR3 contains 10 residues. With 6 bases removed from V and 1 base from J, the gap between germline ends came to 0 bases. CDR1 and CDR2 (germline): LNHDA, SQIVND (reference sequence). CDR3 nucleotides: TGTGCCAGTAGGAACACTGAAGCTTTCTTT. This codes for CASRNTEAFF.

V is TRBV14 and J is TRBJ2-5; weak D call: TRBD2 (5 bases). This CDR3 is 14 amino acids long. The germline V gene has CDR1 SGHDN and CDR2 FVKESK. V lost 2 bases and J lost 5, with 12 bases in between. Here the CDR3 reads CASSQRLWRETQYF. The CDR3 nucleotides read TGTGCCAGCAGCCAAAGACTCTGGAGGGAGACCCAGTACTTC.